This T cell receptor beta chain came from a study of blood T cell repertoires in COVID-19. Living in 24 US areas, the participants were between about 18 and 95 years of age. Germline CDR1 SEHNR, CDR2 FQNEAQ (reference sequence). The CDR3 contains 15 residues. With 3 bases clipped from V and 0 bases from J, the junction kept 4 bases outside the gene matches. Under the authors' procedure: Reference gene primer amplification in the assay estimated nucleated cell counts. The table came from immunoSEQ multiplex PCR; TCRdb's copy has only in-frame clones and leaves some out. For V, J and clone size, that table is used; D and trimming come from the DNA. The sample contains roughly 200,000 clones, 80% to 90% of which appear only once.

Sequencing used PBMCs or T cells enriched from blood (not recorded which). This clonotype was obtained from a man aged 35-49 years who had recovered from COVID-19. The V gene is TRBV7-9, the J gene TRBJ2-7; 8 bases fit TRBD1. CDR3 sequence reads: CASSFWTGSSYEQYF. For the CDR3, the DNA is TGTGCCAGCAGCTTCTGGACAGGGAGCTCCTACGAGCAGTACTTC.